These 23 T cell receptor beta chains share one sample of origin, sequenced in a study of cytomegalovirus exposure and HLA in healthy donors. The PCR had 60 Vbeta and 13 Jbeta primers. Sequencing used immunoSEQ multiplex PCR; TCRdb keeps in-frame clones, though not all of them. The data show roughly 160,000 clones, with 75% to 90% seen just once and 1% held by the top ten. Sequencing used PBMCs. The receptors were sampled from a boy younger than 10 in good health and CMV-seronegative.

The J gene is TRBJ2-5, the V gene TRBV28, with TRBD1 matching over 7 bases. Germline trimming cut 3 bases from V and 5 bases from J; bases unmatched to any gene: 3. Germline V lookup: CDR1 MDHEN, CDR2 SYDVKM. The CDR3 runs 13 residues. This CDR3 reads CASSFTGAETQYF. CDR3 nucleotide sequence: TGTGCCAGCAGTTTTACAGGGGCGGAGACCCAGTACTTC.

This clone was observed once. V is TRBV28 and J is TRBJ1-4; the match to TRBD1 covers 8 bases. CDR1 MDHEN and CDR2 SYDVKM come from the germline V gene. This CDR3 contains 14 residues. J was trimmed by 8 bases and V by 0 bases; bases with no gene match: 2. CDR3 in amino acids: CASSLWPGGEKLFF. The CDR3 DNA reads TGTGCCAGCAGTTTATGGCCAGGGGGCGAAAAACTGTTTTTT.

V usage is TRBV10-2 and J usage is TRBJ2-1, with D perhaps TRBD2 (6 bases). Trimming left V 6 bases short and J 0 bases short, with 15 bases between. The CDR3 loop spans 16 amino acids. CDR1 is WSHSY and CDR2 is SAAADI in the germline V gene. The CDR3 protein is CASSLPWGDSYNEQFF. As DNA, the CDR3 is TGCGCCAGCAGCCTCCCATGGGGGGACTCCTACAATGAGCAGTTCTTC.

The table lists this clone with a few counts. J is TRBJ1-2 and V is TRBV19, with 9 nucleotides matching TRBD1. The trim removed 4 bases at V and 1 base at J, leaving 7 bases unmatched. Germline assignment: CDR1 LNHDA and CDR2 SQIVND (reference sequence). The CDR3 is made up of 16 amino acids. The CDR3 sequence is CASSTKDRGDNYGYTF. CDR3 in DNA: TGTGCCAGTAGTACCAAGGACAGGGGCGATAACTATGGCTACACCTTC.

This clone has a handful of counts. V and J are TRBV10-3 and TRBJ2-7, with 9 bases aligning to TRBD2. This CDR3 has 15 amino acids. Trimming took 7 bases from V and 0 from J; bases not matched to a gene: 7. Germline values: CDR1 ENHRY, CDR2 SYGVKD. This chain's CDR3 is CAIIWKREDSYEQYF. The DNA for the CDR3 is TGTGCCATCATTTGGAAGCGGGAGGACTCCTACGAGCAGTACTTC.

This chain connects TRBV7-8 to TRBJ1-1; 7 nucleotides match TRBD1. The length of the CDR3 is 14 residues. Per the germline V gene, CDR1 is SGHVS and CDR2 is FQNEAQ. Trimming removed 5 bases from V and 0 bases from J; junction bases left unmatched: 3. The CDR3 reads CASSQGTVNTEAFF. The CDR3 nucleotides read TGTGCCAGCAGCCAAGGGACAGTGAACACTGAAGCTTTCTTT.

The V call is TRBV27, the J call TRBJ2-5, with a tentative D call TRBD2 (6 bases). Germline assignment: CDR1 MNHEY and CDR2 SMNVEV (reference sequence). CDR3 length equals 16 residues. V gave up 0 bases and J gave up 1 base, with 12 bases separating them. The CDR3 bases are TGTGCCAGCAGTTTATCCTTTAGCGGAAGCCAAGAGACCCAGTACTTC. The encoded protein is CASSLSFSGSQETQYF.

In the case of this clone: An end of the junction differs from the germline gene, which may be a read error. This chain joins TRBV7-9 and TRBJ2-2; 10 bases align to TRBD1. The CDR3 runs 16 residues. The germline CDR1 and CDR2 sequences are SEHNR and FQNEAQ (reference sequence). CDR3 in DNA: TGTTCCAGCAGCCCGGGACAGGGGATAAACACCGGGGAGCTGTTTTTT. As protein: CSSSPGQGINTGELFF.

The gene calls are TRBV19 and TRBJ1-6; a possible D gene is TRBD1 (5 bases). Germline assignment: CDR1 LNHDA and CDR2 SQIVND (reference sequence). The CDR3 has 15 amino acids. Trimming removed 4 bases at V and 0 bases at J, with 7 bases between. The CDR3 loop reads CASSSQGSYNSPLHF. CDR3 DNA sequence: TGTGCCAGTAGTAGCCAGGGCTCCTATAATTCACCCCTCCACTTT. Complete variable domain (other parts from reference TRBV19 and TRBJ1-6): DGGITQSPKYLFRKEGQNVTLSCEQNLNHDAMYWYRQDPGQGLRLIYYSQIVNDFQKGDIAEGYSVSREKKESFPLTVTSAQKNPTAFYLCASSSQGSYNSPLHFGNGTRLTVT.

The chain joins TRBV27 to TRBJ1-6; possible D gene TRBD1, 6 bases. Germline V CDR1 and CDR2: MNHEY, SMNVEV (reference sequence). CDR3 length equals 18 residues. The ends were cut back, 4 bases at V and 5 bases at J, with 21 bases in the middle. CDR3 nucleotide sequence: TGTGCCAGCAGTTCCAAGCCGGGACAAGCCGCCAATAATTCACCCCTCCACTTT. This codes for CASSSKPGQAANNSPLHF.

The V gene is TRBV15, the J gene TRBJ2-3; 8 bases map to TRBD1. Germline-derived CDR1 and CDR2 are LNHNV and YYDKDF (reference sequence). The CDR3 is 16 amino acids. Losses at the gene ends were 2 bases for V and 4 bases for J; bases not matched to a gene: 8. The CDR3: CATSRRTGRSADTQYF. Here the CDR3 DNA reads TGTGCCACCAGCAGACGGACAGGGAGGTCGGCAGATACGCAGTATTTT.

The V gene is TRBV19, the J gene TRBJ1-2; no firm D call. CDR3 size: 14 residues. Trimming cost V 6 bases and J 8 bases, with 19 bases left between them. From germline, CDR1 is LNHDA and CDR2 SQIVND (reference sequence). The CDR3 DNA sequence: TGTGCCAGTAGGGATCCCCGGGTCCTTAAGGGCTACACCTTC. It encodes CASRDPRVLKGYTF.

J is TRBJ1-2 and V is TRBV28, with D tentatively TRBD1 (6 bases). CDR3 size: 17 residues. The germline gives CDR1 MDHEN, CDR2 SYDVKM. V was pared by 6 bases and J by 0 bases, with 20 bases between. CDR3 in amino acids: CASRKPPGTPANYGYTF. CDR3 in DNA: TGTGCCAGCAGAAAACCCCCTGGGACACCGGCTAACTATGGCTACACCTTC.

V is TRBV7-8 and J is TRBJ1-5, with 9 bases fitting TRBD1. The ends lost 5 bases at V and 3 bases at J; junction bases unmatched: 8. Germline assignment: CDR1 SGHVS and CDR2 FQNEAQ. The CDR3 covers 16 residues. The CDR3 region has the DNA TGTGCCAGCAGCCAACTGGAACAGGGGGCCAATCAGCCCCAGCATTTT. It translates to CASSQLEQGANQPQHF.

The chain employs TRBV29-1 and TRBJ1-5; D uncertain. The CDR3 contains 10 residues. CDR1 is SQVTM and CDR2 is ANQGSEA in the germline V gene. The V end lost 7 bases, the J end lost 7 bases, and 8 bases lay between the germline ends. As DNA, the CDR3 is TGCAGCGCTGCCGGGCAGCCCCAGCATTTT. Its protein is CSAAGQPQHF. The variable domain in full, completed from reference TRBV29-1 and TRBJ1-5, reads SAVISQKPSRDICQRGTSLTIQCQVDSQVTMMFWYRQQPGQSLTLIATANQGSEATYESGFVIDKFPISRPNLTFSTLTVSNMSPEDSSIYLCSAAGQPQHFGDGTRLSIL.

The CDR3 coding sequence is TGTGCCAGTACCGAGACAGGGGCGAGGCAGCCCCAGCATTTT. It yields the protein CASTETGARQPQHF. The chain recombines TRBV19 with TRBJ1-5; 8 positions agree with TRBD1. The CDR3 has 14 amino acids. The ends lost 7 bases at V and 7 bases at J; junction bases unmatched: 9. Germline CDR1 reads LNHDA; CDR2 reads SQIVND (reference sequence).

The chain recombines TRBV5-1 with TRBJ2-7; tentative D call: TRBD1 (6 bases). The last part of the DNA fits TRBJ2-5 better; the J call may be wrong. The CDR3 has 13 residues. The germline V gene encodes CDR1 SGHRS and CDR2 YFSETQ. CDR3 sequence: CASSLIGGETQYF. For the CDR3, the DNA is TGCGCCAGCAGCTTGATAGGGGGAGAGACCCAGTACTTC.

V is TRBV4-1 and J is TRBJ2-3, with D maybe TRBD2 (5 bases). The CDR3 extends over 16 amino acids. Germline V gene lookup returns CDR1 MGHRA and CDR2 YSYEKL. Trimming took off 1 base at V and 6 bases at J, with 17 bases between the two ends. The CDR3 here is CASSQGGAGGWDTQYF. The CDR3 DNA sequence: TGCGCCAGCAGCCAAGGGGGTGCGGGTGGTTGGGATACGCAGTATTTT.

V usage is TRBV28 and J usage is TRBJ1-1; D remains ambiguous. Trimming shortened V by 7 bases and J by 6 bases, and 18 bases separated the two germline ends. The CDR3 has 14 amino acids. CDR1 MDHEN and CDR2 SYDVKM come from the germline V gene. The DNA for the CDR3 is TGTGCCAGCATTAAAACTACCGACGGCCCTGAAGCTTTCTTT. As protein: CASIKTTDGPEAFF.

This rearrangement joins TRBV11-3 to TRBJ2-2; D is perhaps TRBD1 (6 bases). The CDR3 is made up of 15 amino acids. Germline V gives CDR1 SGHNT, CDR2 YENEEA. V lost 3 bases and J lost 6, with 14 bases in between. This chain's CDR3 is CASSLRDRGSGELFF. CDR3 DNA sequence: TGTGCCAGCAGCTTGAGAGATAGGGGGTCCGGGGAGCTGTTTTTT.

The chain combines TRBV6-5 with TRBJ1-5; tentatively, D is TRBD1 (5 bases). V shed 6 bases and J shed 6 bases, with 15 bases lying between them. The CDR3 totals 14 residues. Germline values: CDR1 MNHEY, CDR2 SVGAGI. The CDR3 is CASSPGGAVQPQHF. CDR3 DNA: TGTGCCAGCAGCCCCGGCGGGGCAGTTCAGCCCCAGCATTTT.

This clone was seen a handful of times. The chain couples TRBV10-3 to TRBJ1-3; 8 positions agree with TRBD1. Germline-derived CDR1 and CDR2 are ENHRY and SYGVKD. CDR3 length equals 14 residues. The trim removed 6 bases at V and 3 bases at J, leaving 4 bases unmatched. CDR3 nucleotides: TGTGCCATCAGCAAGACAGGGGATGGAAACACCATATATTTT. Protein product: CAISKTGDGNTIYF.

The CDR3 is CASSEGAGQYTF. For the CDR3, the DNA is TGCGCCAGCAGTGAGGGGGCAGGGCAATACACCTTC. V and J are TRBV10-2 and TRBJ1-2, with D perhaps matching TRBD1 (5 bases). Trimming took 2 bases from V and 11 from J, leaving 12 bases between them. The germline V gene encodes CDR1 WSHSY and CDR2 SAAADI. CDR3 length: 12 residues.